These 5 T cell receptor beta chains originate from one sample sequenced in a study of T cells in localized non-small cell lung cancer. Assay used: immunoSEQ multiplex PCR; TCRdb lists only in-frame clones, some missing. The sample has tens of thousands of clones, 70% to 90% seen once. Sequences were derived from peripheral blood, sampled before any cancer treatment. The receptors here all came from an older female donor with stage I lung adenocarcinoma.

The chain recombines TRBV6-4 with TRBJ2-7; D gene unclear. Trimming took 6 bases from V and 1 from J, leaving 13 bases between them. CDR3 length: 14 residues. Germline V CDR1 and CDR2: MRHNA, SNTAGT. CDR3 DNA: TGTGCCAGCAGCCAGGCAGAGCAGTCCTACGAGCAGTACTTC. Translation: CASSQAEQSYEQYF.

This rearrangement joins TRBV5-4 to TRBJ1-1; D is perhaps TRBD1 (5 bases). The CDR3 is 13 residues long. Germline V gene data show CDR1 as SGHNT and CDR2 as YYREEE (reference sequence). The germline V and J ends were trimmed by 4 bases and 7 bases, with 14 bases remaining between them. CDR3 DNA: TGTGCCAGCAGCCCTTGGGGAGGGGATGAAGCTTTCTTT. Protein product: CASSPWGGDEAFF.

V and J are TRBV11-3 and TRBJ2-1, with TRBD1 identical over 8 bases. The V gene end was trimmed by 5 bases and the J gene end by 9 bases; junction bases not matched to a gene: 6. Germline lookup yields CDR1 SGHNT and CDR2 YENEEA. The CDR3 has 13 residues. CDR3 nucleotide sequence: TGTGCCAGCAGCCAGAGACAGGGGAGTGAGCAGTTCTTC. Amino acids: CASSQRQGSEQFF.

The V and J genes are TRBV6-6 and TRBJ1-5, with D possibly TRBD1 on 6 matching bases. Germline lookup yields CDR1 MNHNY and CDR2 SVGAGI (reference sequence). Trimming removed 10 bases at V and 2 bases at J, with 15 bases between. The CDR3 loop spans 14 amino acids. In DNA form, the CDR3 reads TGTGCCACCCAAGGGGGATTTGGCAATCAGCCCCAGCATTTT. This gives the protein CATQGGFGNQPQHF.

V usage is TRBV5-8 and J usage is TRBJ1-5; 8 bases map to TRBD1. Germline V gives CDR1 SGHTS, CDR2 YDEGEE. V lost 1 base, J lost 4 bases, and 7 bases stayed unmatched. CDR3 length equals 16 residues. The CDR3 region is CASSLPAGTGNQPQHF. The DNA of the CDR3 is TGTGCCAGCAGCTTGCCGGCAGGGACAGGAAATCAGCCCCAGCATTTT.